These T cell receptor beta chains were read from a single sample in a study of blood T cell repertoires in COVID-19. TCRdb's table, derived via immunoSEQ multiplex PCR, lists solely in-frame clones and lacks some. The sample consists of about 75,000 clones, 90% of them appearing once. The sample consisted of peripheral blood. Source of these receptors: a human donor in a cohort sampled during active COVID-19. Both conserved end residues are part of each CDR3. A D gene is named only where the DNA matches it firmly. Size tells how often a clone was seen (once, few, many) or the class of an expanded clone, and some rows leave it out.

>TRBV5-1|.|TRBJ2-3|.
CASSHPRPADTQYF
TGCGCCAGCAGCCACCCCCGCCCGGCAGATACGCAGTATTTT
>TRBV20-1|.|TRBJ1-1|.
CSASGQWGTEAFF
TGCAGTGCTAGTGGACAGTGGGGCACTGAAGCTTTCTTT
>TRBV27|TRBD1|TRBJ2-7|.
CASRPGQSYEQYF
TGTGCCAGCAGACCGGGACAGTCCTACGAGCAGTACTTC
>TRBV11-2|TRBD2|TRBJ2-1|.
CASSLAGGTYNEQFF
TGTGCCAGCAGCCTCGCCGGGGGGACCTACAATGAGCAGTTCTTC
>TRBV14|.|TRBJ2-6|.
CASSQVGRGTGANVLTF
TGTGCCAGCAGCCAAGTGGGACGGGGGACTGGGGCCAACGTCCTGACTTTC
>TRBV11-2|TRBD2|TRBJ2-3|.
CASSLLAGTDTQYF
TGTGCCAGCAGCTTACTAGCGGGAACAGATACGCAGTATTTT
>TRBV30|.|TRBJ1-6|.
CAWSSRDTRYNSPLHF
TGTGCCTGGAGTTCTCGGGACACGCGTTATAATTCACCCCTCCACTTT
>TRBV27|.|TRBJ2-1|.
CASSSTTSTHEQFF
TGTGCCAGCAGTTCGACAACTAGCACACATGAGCAGTTCTTC
>TRBV28|.|TRBJ2-7|.
CASSFGQSYEQYF
TGTGCCAGCAGTTTCGGACAGTCGTACGAGCAGTACTTC
>TRBV7-2|TRBD2|TRBJ2-5|.
CASSPTPSGTRFGETQYF
TGTGCCAGCAGCCCTACACCCTCCGGGACTAGATTCGGGGAGACCCAGTACTTC
>TRBV27|TRBD2|TRBJ2-3|.
CASSLSFGGGLDTQYF
TGTGCCAGCAGTTTATCGTTCGGGGGAGGGTTAGATACGCAGTATTTT
>TRBV19|TRBD1|TRBJ1-5|.
CASSISFGQGSNQPQHF
TGTGCCAGTAGTATATCTTTCGGACAGGGAAGCAATCAGCCCCAGCATTTT
>TRBV3-1/TRBV3-2|.|TRBJ2-5|.
CASSQDRGRSRETQYF
TGTGCCAGCAGCCAAGATCGGGGAAGAAGCCGGGAGACCCAGTACTTC
>TRBV9|TRBD1|TRBJ2-2|.
CASSVAPGTGSPGELFF
TGTGCCAGCAGCGTAGCTCCCGGGACAGGGTCCCCCGGGGAGCTGTTTTTT
>TRBV6-1|.|TRBJ1-2|.
CASSEGAAGDYGYTF
TGTGCCAGCAGTGAAGGGGCAGCCGGGGACTATGGCTACACCTTC
>TRBV7-8|.|TRBJ1-2|.
CASSGPERLTRGYTF
TGTGCCAGCAGCGGCCCCGAGCGCCTTACCCGGGGCTACACCTTC
>TRBV6-5|TRBD1|TRBJ1-5|.
CASIFGQGRNQPQHF
TGTGCCAGCATTTTCGGACAGGGGAGGAATCAGCCCCAGCATTTT
>TRBV4-3|TRBD2|TRBJ2-1|.
CASSQEVTLAGDEQFF
TGCGCCAGCAGCCAAGAGGTGACGCTAGCGGGGGATGAGCAGTTCTTC
>TRBV27|TRBD1|TRBJ1-2|few
CASSAQLTGDYGYTF
TGTGCCAGCAGCGCGCAATTGACAGGGGACTATGGCTACACCTTC
>TRBV28|.|TRBJ2-7|.
CASSPGTTTYEQYF
TGTGCCAGCAGTCCAGGGACAACAACCTACGAGCAGTACTTC
>TRBV20-1|.|TRBJ2-1|.
CSASRGIEQFF
TGCAGTGCTAGTCGAGGGATTGAGCAGTTCTTC
>TRBV5-1|.|TRBJ1-3|.
CASSESDSGNTIYF
TGCGCCAGCAGCGAGTCCGACTCTGGAAACACCATATATTTT